This passage covers 18 T cell receptor beta chains from one sample sequenced in a study of T cells in Graves' hyperthyroidism and ophthalmopathy (dated by TCRdb to the late 2010s). The receptor library was made with multiplex PCR. The instrument given in TCRdb is Illumina HiSeq 2000. The TCR beta CDR3 regions were amplified from the RNA transcripts. The first round of RT-PCR for the TCR CDR3 was performed with the HTBI primer set and the Qiagen OneStep RT-PCR kit. TCRdb trimmed the raw reads at Q25, called clones with MiXCR and kept productive beta chains. Identical CDR3 protein sequences are pooled into one entry, listed with their most common genes and DNA. For this sample there are under 450,000 distinct CDR3 sequences; roughly 12% appear just once. Jointly, the top ten make up more than 20% of the sample. Sequencing input: blood. The origin of the receptors is a man aged 30-40 years with Graves' hyperthyroidism that later progressed to Graves' ophthalmopathy.

The table lists this clonotype with a few counts. The V gene is TRBV10-3, the J gene TRBJ2-1; no definite D call. The V end was cut by 5 bases, the J end by 2 bases, with 7 bases between. The CDR3 has 13 amino acids. Germline V lookup: CDR1 ENHRY, CDR2 SYGVKD. Here the CDR3 reads CAISPEAYNEQFF. CDR3 nucleotide sequence: TGTGCCATCAGTCCCGAAGCCTACAATGAGCAGTTCTTC.

The V call is TRBV20-1, the J call TRBJ1-4; D ambiguous. Trimming shortened V by 2 bases and J by 8 bases, and 12 bases separated the two germline ends. Germline V lookup: CDR1 DFQATT, CDR2 SNEGSKA (reference sequence). The CDR3 is made up of 13 amino acids. The CDR3 coding sequence is TGCAGTGCTAGACTAGGAGCGGGGGAAAAACTGTTTTTT. Protein product: CSARLGAGEKLFF.

The rearrangement links TRBV2 to TRBJ1-3; D unresolved. CDR1 and CDR2 from the germline V gene are SNHLY and FYNNEI. V was pared by 1 base and J by 2 bases, with 9 bases between. The CDR3 is 15 amino acids. The CDR3 sequence: CASSEVRLTGNTIYF. The CDR3 nucleotides are TGTGCCAGCAGTGAAGTTCGGCTTACTGGAAACACCATATATTTT.

In DNA form, the CDR3 reads TGTGCCAGCAGCTTGGGTCCCAGCGGGGGCTACTCCTACGAGCAGTACTTC. It yields the protein CASSLGPSGGYSYEQYF. The chain combines TRBV28 with TRBJ2-7; TRBD2 matches 8 bases. J gave up 0 bases and V 6 bases, and 13 bases lay outside the gene matches. The CDR3 is 17 amino acids. Germline CDR1 MDHEN, CDR2 SYDVKM.

This clonotype was recorded a few times. The chain employs TRBV7-3 and TRBJ2-7; possibly TRBD2 for D (5 bases). The CDR3 is 17 amino acids. Germline assignment: CDR1 SGHTA and CDR2 FQGTGA. Trimming took 3 bases from V and 6 from J, leaving 24 bases between them. The CDR3 region has the DNA TGTGCCAGCAGCTTGGTCTGTGCGCGAGGGAGAGAGGGCGAGCAGTACTTC. Protein sequence: CASSLVCARGREGEQYF.

At least ten counts were recorded for this clonotype. This chain uses TRBV28 with TRBJ1-4, with TRBD1 as a possible D gene (5 bases). The CDR3 is 14 amino acids. Germline CDR1 and CDR2: MDHEN and SYDVKM. V shed 2 bases and J shed 7 bases, with 11 bases lying between them. CDR3 nucleotide sequence: TGTGCCAGCAGTTTAAGGGGTGTTGCTGAAAAACTGTTTTTT. Its translation is CASSLRGVAEKLFF.

There are a few counts of this clonotype. This may stem from a read error, because a much larger clone lies one nucleotide away. This chain joins TRBV11-3 and TRBJ2-7, with 7 bases that match TRBD1. CDR1 is SGHNT, CDR2 YENEEA, per germline. The CDR3 extends over 17 amino acids. CDR3 bases: TGTGCCGGCAGCCCCCGGACAGGCAAGACCTCATCCTACGAGCAGTACTTC. Translated, it gives CAGSPRTGKTSSYEQYF.

With respect to this clonotype: It may be a read error: a sequence one base away is much more abundant. This chain uses TRBV6-5 with TRBJ2-5; possible D gene TRBD1, 6 bases. Per germline, CDR1 MNHEY and CDR2 SVGAGI. Trimming shortened V by 4 bases and J by 5 bases, and 17 bases separated the two germline ends. The CDR3 length is 15 residues. The CDR3 nucleotides are TGTGCCAGCAGTTTAAGCGGACAGTACGCTGAGACCCAGTACTTC. This codes for CASSLSGQYAETQYF.

V is TRBV12-3 or TRBV12-4 and J is TRBJ2-3; D is possibly TRBD2 (6 bases). V was shortened by 6 bases and J by 5 bases, with 15 bases between the two germline ends. This CDR3 contains 14 residues. DNA for the CDR3: TGTGCCAGCAGACTGACTGGCGGGGAAGATACGCAGTATTTT. Translating gives CASRLTGGEDTQYF.

The chain is built from TRBV5-1 and TRBJ2-5; D is undetermined. CDR1 and CDR2 from the germline V gene are SGHRS and YFSETQ. Deletions cut 0 bases from V and 1 base from J, with 7 bases between. The CDR3 runs 14 residues. The CDR3 spells CASSLEASQETQYF. The DNA for the CDR3 is TGCGCCAGCAGCTTGGAGGCCAGCCAAGAGACCCAGTACTTC.

The table lists this clonotype with many counts. The rearrangement uses TRBV12-3 or TRBV12-4 and TRBJ2-5; D ambiguous. This CDR3 is 11 amino acids long. V gave up 2 bases and J gave up 5 bases, with 3 bases separating them. In nucleotides, the CDR3 is TGTGCCAGCAGTTTATTCGAGACCCAGTACTTC. Amino acids: CASSLFETQYF.

This clonotype was observed a handful of times. V usage is TRBV13 and J usage is TRBJ2-3, with D possibly matching TRBD2 (5 bases). The CDR3 extends over 16 amino acids. V was trimmed by 5 bases and J by 3 bases, leaving 18 bases between them. Germline V gene sequence: CDR1 PRHDT, CDR2 FYEKMQ (reference sequence). The CDR3 nucleotides read TGTGCCAGCAGCACCCGGGGTCCAGTAGGTACAGATACGCAGTATTTT. This sequence encodes CASSTRGPVGTDTQYF.

This clonotype was observed a handful of times. The chain couples TRBV2 to TRBJ2-1; a weak D match, TRBD1 (6 bases). The germline V and J ends were trimmed by 7 bases and 1 base, with 11 bases remaining between them. This CDR3 is built from 14 residues. The V gene's germline CDR1 is SNHLY and CDR2 FYNNEI. The CDR3 DNA sequence: TGTGCCAGCAATCAGGGGTGGTCCTACAATGAGCAGTTCTTC. Encoded protein: CASNQGWSYNEQFF.

The chain carries TRBV7-9 and TRBJ2-7; 7 positions agree with TRBD1. The CDR3 is 17 amino acids. Germline V gene lookup returns CDR1 SEHNR and CDR2 FQNEAQ (reference sequence). With 4 bases clipped from V and 0 bases from J, the junction kept 12 bases outside the gene matches. The CDR3 sequence is CASSSSGTASLSYEQYF. CDR3 nucleotide sequence: TGTGCCAGCAGCTCATCCGGGACAGCCAGCCTCTCCTACGAGCAGTACTTC.

The chain has TRBV5-4 and TRBJ2-3, with D maybe TRBD2 (6 bases). Germline CDR1 and CDR2: SGHNT and YYREEE (reference sequence). The CDR3 is 13 residues long. Trimming shortened V by 3 bases and J by 5 bases, and 10 bases separated the two germline ends. CDR3 DNA sequence: TGTGCCAGCAGCTCCCTCGGGGGAGATACGCAGTATTTT. Protein: CASSSLGGDTQYF.

This clonotype was detected ten times or more. The rearrangement joins TRBV7-8 to TRBJ2-5; 10 bases align to TRBD1. Germline lookup yields CDR1 SGHVS and CDR2 FQNEAQ. V gave up 1 base and J gave up 5 bases; unmatched junction bases: 7. The CDR3 runs 16 residues. The CDR3 DNA is TGTGCCAGCAGCTTAGAAGGGACAGGGGTGGGGGAGACCCAGTACTTC. Residues: CASSLEGTGVGETQYF.

This clonotype was seen a single time. This chain joins TRBV6-2 or TRBV6-3 and TRBJ2-1, with 7 bases identical to TRBD1. Germline V gene sequence: CDR1 MNHEY, CDR2 SVGEGT. The V and J ends lost 6 bases and 0 bases, in that order; junction bases with no gene match: 5. CDR3 length equals 15 residues. CDR3 region: CASREQGSSYNEQFF. CDR3 sequence (DNA): TGTGCCAGCAGGGAACAGGGGAGCTCCTACAATGAGCAGTTCTTC.

This chain uses TRBV5-6 with TRBJ2-7, with D hard to call. Germline values: CDR1 SGHDT, CDR2 YYEEEE. The CDR3 is 14 residues long. Trimming took off 1 base at V and 2 bases at J, with 10 bases between the two ends. This CDR3 is CASSLNPNPYEQYF. The CDR3 coding sequence is TGTGCCAGCAGCTTGAACCCGAATCCCTACGAGCAGTACTTC.